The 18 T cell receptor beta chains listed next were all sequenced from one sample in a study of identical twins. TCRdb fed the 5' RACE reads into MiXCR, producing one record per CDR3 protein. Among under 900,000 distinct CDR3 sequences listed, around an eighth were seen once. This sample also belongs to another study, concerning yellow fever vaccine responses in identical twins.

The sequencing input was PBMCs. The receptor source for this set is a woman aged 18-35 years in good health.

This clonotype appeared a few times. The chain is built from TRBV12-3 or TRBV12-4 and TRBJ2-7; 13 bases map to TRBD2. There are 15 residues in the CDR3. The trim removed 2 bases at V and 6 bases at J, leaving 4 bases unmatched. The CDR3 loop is CASSLSGLAGIEQYF. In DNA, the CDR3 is TGTGCCAGCAGTTTATCGGGACTAGCGGGAATCGAGCAGTACTTC.

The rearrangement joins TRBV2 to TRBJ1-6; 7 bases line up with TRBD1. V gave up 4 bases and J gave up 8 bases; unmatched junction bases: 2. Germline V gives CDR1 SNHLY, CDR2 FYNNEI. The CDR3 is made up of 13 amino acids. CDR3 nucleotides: TGTGCCAGCAGTGGGACAGGAGATTCACCCCTCCACTTT. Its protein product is CASSGTGDSPLHF. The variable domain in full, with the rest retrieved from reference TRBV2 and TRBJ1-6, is EPEVTQTPSHQVTQMGQEVILRCVPISNHLYFYWYRQILGQKVEFLVSFYNNEISEKSEIFDDQFSVERPDGSNFTLKIRSTKLEDSAMYFCASSGTGDSPLHFGNGTRLTVT.

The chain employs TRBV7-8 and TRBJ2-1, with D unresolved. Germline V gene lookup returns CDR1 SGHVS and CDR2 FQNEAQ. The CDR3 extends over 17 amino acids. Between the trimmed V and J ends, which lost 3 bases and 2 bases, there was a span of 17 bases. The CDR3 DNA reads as TGTGCCAGCAGCTTTCGACATCCTACCCCCACCTACAATGAGCAGTTCTTC. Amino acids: CASSFRHPTPTYNEQFF.

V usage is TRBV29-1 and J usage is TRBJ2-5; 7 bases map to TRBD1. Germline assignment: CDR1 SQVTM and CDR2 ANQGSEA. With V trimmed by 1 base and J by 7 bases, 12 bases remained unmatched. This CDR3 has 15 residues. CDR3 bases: TGCAGCGTTGAAGGAGGTAGGGGGCTGGCTGGGACCCAGTACTTC. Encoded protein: CSVEGGRGLAGTQYF.

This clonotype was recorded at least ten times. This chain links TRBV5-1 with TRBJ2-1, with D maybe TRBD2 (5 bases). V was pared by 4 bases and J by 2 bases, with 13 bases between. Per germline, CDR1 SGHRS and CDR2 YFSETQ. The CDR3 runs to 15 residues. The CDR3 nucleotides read TGCGCCAGCAGCCCGTCCGGGGATCCCTACAATGAGCAGTTCTTC. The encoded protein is CASSPSGDPYNEQFF.

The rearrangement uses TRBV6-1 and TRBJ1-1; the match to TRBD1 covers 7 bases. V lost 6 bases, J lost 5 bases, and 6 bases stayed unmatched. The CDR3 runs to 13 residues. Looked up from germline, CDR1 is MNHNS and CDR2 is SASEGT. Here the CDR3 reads CASRNDRVTEAFF. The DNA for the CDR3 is TGTGCCAGCAGAAACGACAGGGTGACTGAAGCTTTCTTT.

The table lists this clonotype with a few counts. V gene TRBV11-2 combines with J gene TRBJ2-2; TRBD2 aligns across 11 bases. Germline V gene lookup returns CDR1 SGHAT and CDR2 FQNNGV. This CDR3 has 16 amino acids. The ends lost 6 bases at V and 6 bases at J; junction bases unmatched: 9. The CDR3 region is CASRPSSGLAAGELFF. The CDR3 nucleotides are TGTGCCAGCAGGCCAAGTTCGGGACTAGCGGCCGGGGAGCTGTTTTTT.

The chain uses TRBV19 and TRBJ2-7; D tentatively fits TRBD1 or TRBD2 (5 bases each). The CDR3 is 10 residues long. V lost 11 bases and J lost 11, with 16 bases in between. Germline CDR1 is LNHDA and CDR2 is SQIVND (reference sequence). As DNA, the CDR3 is TGTGCCCGTCGCCTTGGGGGAGAGTACGTC. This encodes CARRLGGEYV.

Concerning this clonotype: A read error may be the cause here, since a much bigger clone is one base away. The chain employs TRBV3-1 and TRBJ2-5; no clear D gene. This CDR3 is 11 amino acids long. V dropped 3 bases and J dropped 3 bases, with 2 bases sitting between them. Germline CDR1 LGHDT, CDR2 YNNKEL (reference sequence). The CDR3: CASSHEETQYF. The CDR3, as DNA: TGTGCCAGCAGCCACGAAGAGACCCAGTACTTC.

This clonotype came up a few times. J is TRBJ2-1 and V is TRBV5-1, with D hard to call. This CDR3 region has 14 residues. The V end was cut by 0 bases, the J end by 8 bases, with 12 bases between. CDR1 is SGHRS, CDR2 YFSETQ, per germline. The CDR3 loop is CASSLGLEWDEQFF. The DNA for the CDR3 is TGCGCCAGCAGCTTGGGCCTAGAATGGGATGAGCAGTTCTTC.

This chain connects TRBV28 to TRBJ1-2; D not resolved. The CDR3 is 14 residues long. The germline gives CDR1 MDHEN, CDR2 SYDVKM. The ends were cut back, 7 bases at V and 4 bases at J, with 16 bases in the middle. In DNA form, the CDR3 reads TGTGCCAGCAACCCGGCGGGCCAGAGCTATGGCTACACCTTC. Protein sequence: CASNPAGQSYGYTF.

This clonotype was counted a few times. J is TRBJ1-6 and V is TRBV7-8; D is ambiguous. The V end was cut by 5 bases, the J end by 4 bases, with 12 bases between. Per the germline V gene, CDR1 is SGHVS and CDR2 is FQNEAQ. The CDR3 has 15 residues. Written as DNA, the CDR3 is TGTGCCAGCAGCCAATTTCGGGAATATAATTCACCCCTCCACTTT. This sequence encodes CASSQFREYNSPLHF.

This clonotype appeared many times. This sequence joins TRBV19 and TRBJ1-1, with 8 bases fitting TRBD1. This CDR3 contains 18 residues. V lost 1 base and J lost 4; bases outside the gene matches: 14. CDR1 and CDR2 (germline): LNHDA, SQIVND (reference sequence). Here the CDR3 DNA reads TGTGCCAGTAGTATAGGACTTGGCAGACAGGGGAAGCGCACTGAAGCTTTCTTT. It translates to CASSIGLGRQGKRTEAFF.

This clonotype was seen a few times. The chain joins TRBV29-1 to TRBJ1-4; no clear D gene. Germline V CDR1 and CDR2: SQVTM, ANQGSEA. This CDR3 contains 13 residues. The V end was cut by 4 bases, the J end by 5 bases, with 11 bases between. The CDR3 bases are TGCAGCGTTGTCCCCAAAGCGAATGAAAAACTGTTTTTT. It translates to CSVVPKANEKLFF.

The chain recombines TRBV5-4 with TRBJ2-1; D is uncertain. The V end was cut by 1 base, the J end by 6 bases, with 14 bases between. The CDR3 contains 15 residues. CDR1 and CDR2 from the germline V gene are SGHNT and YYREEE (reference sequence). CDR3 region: CASSLQAFTPNEQFF. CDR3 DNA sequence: TGTGCCAGCAGCTTGCAGGCTTTTACTCCCAATGAGCAGTTCTTC.

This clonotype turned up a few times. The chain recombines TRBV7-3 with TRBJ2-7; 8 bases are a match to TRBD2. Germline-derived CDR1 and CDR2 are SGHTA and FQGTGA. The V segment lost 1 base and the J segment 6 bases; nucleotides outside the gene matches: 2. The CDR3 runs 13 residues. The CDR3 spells CASSLIAGGEQYF. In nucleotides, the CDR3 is TGTGCCAGCAGCTTAATTGCGGGAGGCGAGCAGTACTTC.

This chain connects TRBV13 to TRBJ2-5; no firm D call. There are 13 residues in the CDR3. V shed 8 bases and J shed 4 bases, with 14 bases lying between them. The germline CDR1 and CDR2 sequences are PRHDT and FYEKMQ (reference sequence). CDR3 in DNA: TGTGCCAGCCAGTCGGTGGGGTCAGAGACCCAGTACTTC. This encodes CASQSVGSETQYF.

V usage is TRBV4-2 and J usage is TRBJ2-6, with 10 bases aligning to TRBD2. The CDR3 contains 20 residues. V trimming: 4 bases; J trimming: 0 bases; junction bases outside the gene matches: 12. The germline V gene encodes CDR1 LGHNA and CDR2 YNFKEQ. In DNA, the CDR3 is TGTGCCAGCAGCCCGCAGCCCGGGACTAGCGTCATCTCTGGGGCCAACGTCCTGACTTTC. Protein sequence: CASSPQPGTSVISGANVLTF.